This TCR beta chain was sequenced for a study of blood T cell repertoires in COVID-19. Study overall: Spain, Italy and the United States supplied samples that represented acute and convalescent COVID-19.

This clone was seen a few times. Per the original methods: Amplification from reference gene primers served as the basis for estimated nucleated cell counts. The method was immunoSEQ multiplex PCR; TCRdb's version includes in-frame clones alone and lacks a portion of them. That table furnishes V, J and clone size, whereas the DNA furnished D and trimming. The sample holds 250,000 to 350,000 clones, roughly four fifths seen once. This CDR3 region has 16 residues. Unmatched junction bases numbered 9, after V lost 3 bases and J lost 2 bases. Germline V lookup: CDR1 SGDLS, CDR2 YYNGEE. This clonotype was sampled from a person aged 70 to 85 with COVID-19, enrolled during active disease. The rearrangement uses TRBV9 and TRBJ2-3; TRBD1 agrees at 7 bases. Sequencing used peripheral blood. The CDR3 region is CASSAEGQTTTDTQYF. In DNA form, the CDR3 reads TGTGCCAGCAGCGCCGAGGGACAGACTACCACAGATACGCAGTATTTT. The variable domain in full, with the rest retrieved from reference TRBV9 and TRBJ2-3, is DSGVTQTPKHLITATGQRVTLRCSPRSGDLSVYWYQQSLDQGLQFLIQYYNGEERAKGNILERFSAQQFPDLHSELNLSSLELGDSALYFCASSAEGQTTTDTQYFGPGTRLTVL.